These T cell receptor beta chains were read from a single sample in a study of OX40 agonist ivuxolimab in advanced cancers. TCRdb keeps only in-frame clones here, not all; method: immunoSEQ multiplex PCR. The profile covers tens of thousands of clones, with roughly 85% appearing a single time and around 16% taken by the ten largest. The material sequenced was CD4+ or CD8+ T cells sorted from blood, taken in a trial of the OX40 agonist ivuxolimab. The receptors derive from an adult with an advanced solid tumor such as melanoma, head and neck, liver or kidney cancer. Both conserved end residues are part of each CDR3. A D gene is named only where the DNA matches it firmly. Only some rows state a clone size, as once, few, many or a class for expanded clones.

V gene	CDR3 length	J gene	clone size	D gene	CDR3 protein	CDR3 DNA
TRBV11-2	15	TRBJ1-3	few	NA	CASSLWSFGGNTIYF	TGTGCCAGCAGCTTATGGAGCTTCGGAGGAAACACCATATATTTT
TRBV6-5	13	TRBJ1-1	NA	NA	CASSPWMNTEAFF	TGTGCCAGCAGTCCCTGGATGAACACTGAAGCTTTCTTT
TRBV9	15	TRBJ1-2	NA	NA	CASSTSGPLPEGYTF	TGTGCCAGCAGCACATCCGGGCCCCTTCCTGAGGGCTACACCTTC
TRBV4-3	16	TRBJ1-3	few	NA	CASSQLRDGAGNTIYF	TGCGCCAGCAGCCAGCTACGTGACGGGGCTGGAAACACCATATATTTT
TRBV18	15	TRBJ2-7	NA	TRBD1	CASSLTGTGVYEQYF	TGTGCCAGCTCACTGACCGGGACAGGGGTATACGAGCAGTACTTC
TRBV29-1	13	TRBJ2-3	NA	NA	CSVELPGSDTQYF	TGCAGCGTTGAGTTGCCCGGTTCAGATACGCAGTATTTT
TRBV29-1	15	TRBJ1-2	NA	TRBD1	CSVPTDRGSFYGYTF	TGCAGCGTTCCTACGGACAGGGGGTCCTTCTATGGCTACACCTTC
TRBV19	13	TRBJ1-1	once	TRBD1	CASSGQGWTEAFF	TGTGCCAGTAGTGGACAGGGATGGACTGAAGCTTTCTTT
TRBV6-6	15	TRBJ2-5	NA	TRBD2	CASRATSGGVGTQYF	TGTGCCAGCAGAGCAACTAGCGGGGGGGTCGGGACCCAGTACTTC
TRBV29-1	13	TRBJ2-7	NA	NA	CSVALAHSYEQYF	TGCAGCGTGGCACTAGCCCACTCCTACGAGCAGTACTTC
TRBV19	14	TRBJ1-1	NA	TRBD1	CASSFGQGITEAFF	TGTGCCAGTAGTTTTGGACAGGGGATCACTGAAGCTTTCTTT
TRBV7-9	15	TRBJ2-3	once	TRBD2	CASSSRTSGTDTQYF	TGTGCCAGCAGTAGCAGGACTAGCGGCACAGATACGCAGTATTTT
TRBV5-4	12	TRBJ2-1	NA	NA	CASSFGGSEQFF	TGTGCCAGCAGCTTCGGAGGAAGTGAGCAGTTCTTC
TRBV9	13	TRBJ1-1	few	NA	CASSVAGSTEAFF	TGTGCCAGCAGCGTGGCTGGGAGCACTGAAGCTTTCTTT
TRBV9	16	TRBJ2-1	NA	NA	CASSLPKSSSYNEQFF	TGTGCCAGCAGCCTGCCGAAGTCGAGCTCCTACAATGAGCAGTTCTTC
TRBV6-6	15	TRBJ1-5	NA	NA	CASIKGTHSNQPQHF	TGTGCCAGCATAAAAGGGACACATAGCAATCAGCCCCAGCATTTT
TRBV11-2	16	TRBJ2-7	NA	TRBD2	CASSFPSGGLTYEQYF	TGTGCCAGCAGCTTCCCTAGCGGGGGACTCACCTACGAGCAGTACTTC
TRBV9	15	TRBJ2-7	NA	TRBD2	CASSVEGAGPYEQYF	TGTGCCAGCAGCGTAGAAGGAGCGGGGCCCTACGAGCAGTACTTC
TRBV6-5	14	TRBJ2-7	NA	NA	CASSYTTLSYEQYF	TGTGCCAGCAGTTACACCACTCTCTCCTACGAGCAGTACTTC
TRBV7-9	16	TRBJ2-7	NA	TRBD1	CASSSARDRGSYEQYF	TGTGCCAGCAGCTCGGCCCGGGACAGGGGTTCCTACGAGCAGTACTTC
TRBV5-1	15	TRBJ1-1	NA	TRBD1	CASSGVQGARTEAFF	TGCGCCAGCAGCGGCGTACAGGGGGCGAGGACTGAAGCTTTCTTT
TRBV9	16	TRBJ2-3	NA	TRBD1	CASSPGTGRSTDTQYF	TGTGCCAGCAGCCCAGGGACAGGACGATCCACAGATACGCAGTATTTT
TRBV29-1	14	TRBJ2-1	NA	NA	CSVMAGIPYNEQFF	TGCAGCGTTATGGCGGGAATTCCCTACAATGAGCAGTTCTTC
TRBV4-3	17	TRBJ2-7	NA	TRBD2	CASSQEVSLAGVSEQYF	TGCGCCAGCAGCCAAGAGGTTTCACTAGCGGGAGTTTCCGAGCAGTACTTC
TRBV9	12	TRBJ2-5	NA	NA	CASRVSKETQYF	TGTGCCAGCAGGGTTAGTAAAGAGACCCAGTACTTC
TRBV9	15	TRBJ2-1	NA	TRBD1	CASSPGDRGNNEQFF	TGTGCCAGCAGCCCTGGGGACAGGGGGAACAATGAGCAGTTCTTC
TRBV5-4	15	TRBJ1-2	NA	TRBD1	CASSVGTGETYGYTF	TGTGCCAGCAGCGTCGGGACAGGGGAAACCTATGGCTACACCTTC
TRBV7-9	12	TRBJ1-1	NA	NA	CASSPSGTEAFF	TGTGCCAGCAGTCCTTCGGGCACTGAAGCTTTCTTT
TRBV9	13	TRBJ2-1	NA	NA	CATSPDNYNEQFF	TGTGCCACCAGCCCGGACAACTACAATGAGCAGTTCTTC
TRBV2	14	TRBJ1-4	NA	TRBD1	CASSAQGVREKLFF	TGTGCCAGCAGTGCCCAGGGGGTACGTGAAAAACTGTTTTTT
TRBV6-6	16	TRBJ2-7	NA	NA	CASPRSSFPPLYEQYF	TGTGCCAGCCCCCGATCTAGTTTCCCTCCCCTCTACGAGCAGTACTTC
TRBV29-1	10	TRBJ1-4	few	TRBD1	CSAIDRELFF	TGCAGCGCCATCGACAGGGAACTGTTTTTT
TRBV9	16	TRBJ1-1	NA	NA	CASSSTGQGINTEAFF	TGTGCCAGCAGCTCCACGGGGCAGGGGATAAACACTGAAGCTTTCTTT
TRBV5-4	15	TRBJ2-2	few	NA	CASSLGDLDSGELFF	TGTGCCAGCAGCTTGGGGGACCTGGATAGCGGGGAGCTGTTTTTT
TRBV9	15	TRBJ1-2	NA	NA	CASSSSGAASYGYTF	TGTGCCAGCAGCTCCTCCGGAGCAGCAAGCTATGGCTACACCTTC
TRBV15	18	TRBJ1-3	NA	TRBD1	CATSSQTLQGVDGNTIYF	TGTGCCACCAGCAGCCAAACCTTACAGGGGGTTGACGGAAACACCATATATTTT
TRBV6-5	14	TRBJ1-2	NA	NA	CASRHNLVPYGYTF	TGTGCCAGCAGACATAATCTCGTCCCCTATGGCTACACCTTC
TRBV6-5	15	TRBJ1-1	NA	NA	CASSYRSGPNTEAFF	TGTGCCAGCAGTTACAGGTCAGGGCCGAACACTGAAGCTTTCTTT
TRBV2	14	TRBJ2-7	few	TRBD2	CASSEPSGGDEQYF	TGTGCCAGCAGTGAGCCTAGCGGGGGGGACGAGCAGTACTTC
TRBV29-1	15	TRBJ1-1	NA	NA	CSVEDESGLNTEAFF	TGCAGCGTTGAAGATGAGTCAGGGCTGAACACTGAAGCTTTCTTT
TRBV7-9	17	TRBJ1-6	once	NA	CASSQDAPAGSNSPLHF	TGCGCCAGCAGCCAAGATGCCCCGGCAGGCTCCAATTCACCCCTCCACTTT
TRBV27	11	TRBJ2-5	NA	NA	CASSFLETQYF	TGTGCCAGCAGTTTCCTGGAGACCCAGTACTTC
TRBV19	17	TRBJ2-7	NA	NA	CASSISGANSLVVEQYF	TGTGCCAGTAGTATATCTGGGGCCAACAGTTTGGTGGTAGAGCAGTACTTC
TRBV29-1	14	TRBJ2-2	once	TRBD1	CSVLTGTNTGELFF	TGCAGCGTTTTGACAGGGACGAACACCGGGGAGCTGTTTTTT
TRBV6-5	14	TRBJ2-5	NA	NA	CASSYFDVGETQYF	TGTGCCAGCAGTTACTTCGACGTAGGGGAGACCCAGTACTTC
TRBV9	19	TRBJ1-2	few	NA	CASSANPTIGGHEDYGYTF	TGTGCCAGCAGCGCTAACCCAACGATAGGGGGTCATGAGGATTATGGCTACACCTTC
TRBV30	15	TRBJ2-3	NA	NA	CAWSAGTLSTDTQYF	TGCGCCTGGAGTGCCGGGACATTGAGCACAGATACGCAGTATTTT
TRBV27	16	TRBJ1-2	NA	NA	CASSPKGGALSYGYTF	TGTGCCAGCAGCCCCAAGGGTGGGGCGTTGTCTTATGGCTACACCTTC
TRBV9	12	TRBJ2-2	NA	NA	CASSPNSGELFF	TGTGCCAGCAGCCCAAACTCCGGGGAGCTGTTTTTT
TRBV15	14	TRBJ2-7	NA	NA	CATSREVGSYEQYF	TGTGCCACCAGCAGAGAGGTCGGCAGCTACGAGCAGTACTTC
TRBV25-1	16	TRBJ2-1	NA	TRBD2	CASSPPGLAGYNEQFF	TGTGCCAGCAGTCCACCGGGACTAGCGGGTTACAATGAGCAGTTCTTC
TRBV6-5	14	TRBJ2-5	NA	NA	CASSSLGWQETQYF	TGTGCCAGCAGTTCCCTCGGGTGGCAAGAGACCCAGTACTTC
TRBV11-2	17	TRBJ2-1	NA	TRBD2	CASRKTSGGPLYDEQFF	TGTGCCAGCAGGAAGACTAGCGGGGGGCCCCTCTATGATGAGCAGTTCTTC
TRBV28	12	TRBJ2-1	NA	NA	CASSSPGNEQFF	TGTGCCAGCAGTTCGCCGGGCAATGAGCAGTTCTTC
TRBV4-3	16	TRBJ1-5	NA	TRBD1	CASSQDGGQEGQPQHF	TGCGCCAGCAGCCAAGATGGAGGACAGGAGGGTCAGCCCCAGCATTTT
TRBV9	13	TRBJ2-2	NA	TRBD1	CASSSGTVGTLFF	TGTGCCAGCAGCTCCGGGACAGTCGGTACGCTGTTTTTT
TRBV27	15	TRBJ2-7	NA	NA	CASSLSRSGAYEQYF	TGTGCCAGCAGTTTATCCCGGTCAGGGGCCTACGAGCAGTACTTC
TRBV27	16	TRBJ1-1	NA	NA	CASSLSLGSLNTEAFF	TGTGCCAGCAGTTTGAGTCTAGGGAGTTTGAACACTGAAGCTTTCTTT
TRBV9	17	TRBJ2-1	NA	TRBD1	CASSARGQGYSYNEQFF	TGTGCCAGCAGCGCCCGAGGACAGGGCTACTCCTACAATGAGCAGTTCTTC